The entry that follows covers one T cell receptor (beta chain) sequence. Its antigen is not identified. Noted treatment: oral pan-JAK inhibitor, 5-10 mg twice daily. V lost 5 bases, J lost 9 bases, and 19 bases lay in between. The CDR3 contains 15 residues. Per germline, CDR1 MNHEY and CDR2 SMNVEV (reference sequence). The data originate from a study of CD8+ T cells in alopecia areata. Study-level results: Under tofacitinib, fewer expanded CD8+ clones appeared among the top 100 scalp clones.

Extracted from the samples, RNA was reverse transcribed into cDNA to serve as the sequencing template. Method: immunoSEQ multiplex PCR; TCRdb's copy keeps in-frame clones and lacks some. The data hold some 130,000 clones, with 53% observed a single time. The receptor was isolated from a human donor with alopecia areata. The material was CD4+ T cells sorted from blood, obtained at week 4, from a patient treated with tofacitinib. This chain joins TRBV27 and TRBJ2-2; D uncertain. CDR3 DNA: TGTGCCAGCAGTATGCAAGCATCAAGGAGCAGGGAGCTGTTTTTT. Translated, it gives CASSMQASRSRELFF.